Detailed here is one T cell receptor (beta chain). This sample was included in a study of blood T cell repertoires in COVID-19. This table comes from immunoSEQ multiplex PCR, and its TCRdb copy is limited to in-frame clones, with some not included. The sample carries 55,000 to 95,000 clones, roughly 76% recorded once. The V end was cut by 5 bases, the J end by 2 bases, with 13 bases between. Germline V lookup: CDR1 SEHNR, CDR2 FQNEAQ (reference sequence). The CDR3 extends over 15 amino acids. This sequence joins TRBV7-9 and TRBJ1-5; tentative D call: TRBD1 (5 bases). The sample consisted of peripheral blood. The clonotype was recovered from a woman aged 70-85 years with acute or convalescent COVID-19. The CDR3 sequence is CASSTGGGGNQPQHF. The CDR3 region has the DNA TGTGCCAGCAGCACGGGGGGAGGTGGCAATCAGCCCCAGCATTTT.